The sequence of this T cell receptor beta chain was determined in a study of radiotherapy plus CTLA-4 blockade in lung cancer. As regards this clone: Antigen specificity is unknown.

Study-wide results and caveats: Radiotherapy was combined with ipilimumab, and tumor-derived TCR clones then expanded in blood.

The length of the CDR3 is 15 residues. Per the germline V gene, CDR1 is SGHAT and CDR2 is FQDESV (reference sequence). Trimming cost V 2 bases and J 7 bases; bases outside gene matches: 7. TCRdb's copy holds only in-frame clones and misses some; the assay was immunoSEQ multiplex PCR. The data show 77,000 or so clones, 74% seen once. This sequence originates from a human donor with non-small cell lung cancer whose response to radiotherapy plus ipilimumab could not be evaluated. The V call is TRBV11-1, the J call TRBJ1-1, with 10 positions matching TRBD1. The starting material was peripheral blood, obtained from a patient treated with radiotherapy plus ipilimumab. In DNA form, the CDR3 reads TGTGCCAGCAGCTTAATAGGGACAGGGGTTGGTGAAGCTTTCTTT. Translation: CASSLIGTGVGEAFF.